This TCR beta chain was identified during a study of T cells after yellow fever vaccination. Overall study: When fractions had low cell numbers, they were prepared with SMART-Seq v4 Ultra Low Input.

This clonotype was detected many times. For TCR, cDNA came from 5'RACE template switching, which added a universal primer site and UMIs. TCRdb independently ran MiXCR on the 5' RACE reads; one entry per CDR3 protein. Of approximately 300,000 distinct CDR3 sequences in the sample, around 6.8% were seen once. The CDR3 length is 16 residues. The germline gives CDR1 SGHRS, CDR2 YFSETQ. V lost 0 bases and J lost 4; bases outside the gene matches: 8. The V call is TRBV5-1, the J call TRBJ1-1, with 8 bases that match TRBD1. This TCR derives from a young man who received the YFV17D yellow fever vaccine. This sample comprised PBMCs, obtained roughly 46 days after the first yellow fever vaccination. The CDR3 DNA follows: TGCGCCAGCAGCTTGGGGGACAGGCCAAAGGGCACTGAAGCTTTCTTT. Amino acids: CASSLGDRPKGTEAFF.